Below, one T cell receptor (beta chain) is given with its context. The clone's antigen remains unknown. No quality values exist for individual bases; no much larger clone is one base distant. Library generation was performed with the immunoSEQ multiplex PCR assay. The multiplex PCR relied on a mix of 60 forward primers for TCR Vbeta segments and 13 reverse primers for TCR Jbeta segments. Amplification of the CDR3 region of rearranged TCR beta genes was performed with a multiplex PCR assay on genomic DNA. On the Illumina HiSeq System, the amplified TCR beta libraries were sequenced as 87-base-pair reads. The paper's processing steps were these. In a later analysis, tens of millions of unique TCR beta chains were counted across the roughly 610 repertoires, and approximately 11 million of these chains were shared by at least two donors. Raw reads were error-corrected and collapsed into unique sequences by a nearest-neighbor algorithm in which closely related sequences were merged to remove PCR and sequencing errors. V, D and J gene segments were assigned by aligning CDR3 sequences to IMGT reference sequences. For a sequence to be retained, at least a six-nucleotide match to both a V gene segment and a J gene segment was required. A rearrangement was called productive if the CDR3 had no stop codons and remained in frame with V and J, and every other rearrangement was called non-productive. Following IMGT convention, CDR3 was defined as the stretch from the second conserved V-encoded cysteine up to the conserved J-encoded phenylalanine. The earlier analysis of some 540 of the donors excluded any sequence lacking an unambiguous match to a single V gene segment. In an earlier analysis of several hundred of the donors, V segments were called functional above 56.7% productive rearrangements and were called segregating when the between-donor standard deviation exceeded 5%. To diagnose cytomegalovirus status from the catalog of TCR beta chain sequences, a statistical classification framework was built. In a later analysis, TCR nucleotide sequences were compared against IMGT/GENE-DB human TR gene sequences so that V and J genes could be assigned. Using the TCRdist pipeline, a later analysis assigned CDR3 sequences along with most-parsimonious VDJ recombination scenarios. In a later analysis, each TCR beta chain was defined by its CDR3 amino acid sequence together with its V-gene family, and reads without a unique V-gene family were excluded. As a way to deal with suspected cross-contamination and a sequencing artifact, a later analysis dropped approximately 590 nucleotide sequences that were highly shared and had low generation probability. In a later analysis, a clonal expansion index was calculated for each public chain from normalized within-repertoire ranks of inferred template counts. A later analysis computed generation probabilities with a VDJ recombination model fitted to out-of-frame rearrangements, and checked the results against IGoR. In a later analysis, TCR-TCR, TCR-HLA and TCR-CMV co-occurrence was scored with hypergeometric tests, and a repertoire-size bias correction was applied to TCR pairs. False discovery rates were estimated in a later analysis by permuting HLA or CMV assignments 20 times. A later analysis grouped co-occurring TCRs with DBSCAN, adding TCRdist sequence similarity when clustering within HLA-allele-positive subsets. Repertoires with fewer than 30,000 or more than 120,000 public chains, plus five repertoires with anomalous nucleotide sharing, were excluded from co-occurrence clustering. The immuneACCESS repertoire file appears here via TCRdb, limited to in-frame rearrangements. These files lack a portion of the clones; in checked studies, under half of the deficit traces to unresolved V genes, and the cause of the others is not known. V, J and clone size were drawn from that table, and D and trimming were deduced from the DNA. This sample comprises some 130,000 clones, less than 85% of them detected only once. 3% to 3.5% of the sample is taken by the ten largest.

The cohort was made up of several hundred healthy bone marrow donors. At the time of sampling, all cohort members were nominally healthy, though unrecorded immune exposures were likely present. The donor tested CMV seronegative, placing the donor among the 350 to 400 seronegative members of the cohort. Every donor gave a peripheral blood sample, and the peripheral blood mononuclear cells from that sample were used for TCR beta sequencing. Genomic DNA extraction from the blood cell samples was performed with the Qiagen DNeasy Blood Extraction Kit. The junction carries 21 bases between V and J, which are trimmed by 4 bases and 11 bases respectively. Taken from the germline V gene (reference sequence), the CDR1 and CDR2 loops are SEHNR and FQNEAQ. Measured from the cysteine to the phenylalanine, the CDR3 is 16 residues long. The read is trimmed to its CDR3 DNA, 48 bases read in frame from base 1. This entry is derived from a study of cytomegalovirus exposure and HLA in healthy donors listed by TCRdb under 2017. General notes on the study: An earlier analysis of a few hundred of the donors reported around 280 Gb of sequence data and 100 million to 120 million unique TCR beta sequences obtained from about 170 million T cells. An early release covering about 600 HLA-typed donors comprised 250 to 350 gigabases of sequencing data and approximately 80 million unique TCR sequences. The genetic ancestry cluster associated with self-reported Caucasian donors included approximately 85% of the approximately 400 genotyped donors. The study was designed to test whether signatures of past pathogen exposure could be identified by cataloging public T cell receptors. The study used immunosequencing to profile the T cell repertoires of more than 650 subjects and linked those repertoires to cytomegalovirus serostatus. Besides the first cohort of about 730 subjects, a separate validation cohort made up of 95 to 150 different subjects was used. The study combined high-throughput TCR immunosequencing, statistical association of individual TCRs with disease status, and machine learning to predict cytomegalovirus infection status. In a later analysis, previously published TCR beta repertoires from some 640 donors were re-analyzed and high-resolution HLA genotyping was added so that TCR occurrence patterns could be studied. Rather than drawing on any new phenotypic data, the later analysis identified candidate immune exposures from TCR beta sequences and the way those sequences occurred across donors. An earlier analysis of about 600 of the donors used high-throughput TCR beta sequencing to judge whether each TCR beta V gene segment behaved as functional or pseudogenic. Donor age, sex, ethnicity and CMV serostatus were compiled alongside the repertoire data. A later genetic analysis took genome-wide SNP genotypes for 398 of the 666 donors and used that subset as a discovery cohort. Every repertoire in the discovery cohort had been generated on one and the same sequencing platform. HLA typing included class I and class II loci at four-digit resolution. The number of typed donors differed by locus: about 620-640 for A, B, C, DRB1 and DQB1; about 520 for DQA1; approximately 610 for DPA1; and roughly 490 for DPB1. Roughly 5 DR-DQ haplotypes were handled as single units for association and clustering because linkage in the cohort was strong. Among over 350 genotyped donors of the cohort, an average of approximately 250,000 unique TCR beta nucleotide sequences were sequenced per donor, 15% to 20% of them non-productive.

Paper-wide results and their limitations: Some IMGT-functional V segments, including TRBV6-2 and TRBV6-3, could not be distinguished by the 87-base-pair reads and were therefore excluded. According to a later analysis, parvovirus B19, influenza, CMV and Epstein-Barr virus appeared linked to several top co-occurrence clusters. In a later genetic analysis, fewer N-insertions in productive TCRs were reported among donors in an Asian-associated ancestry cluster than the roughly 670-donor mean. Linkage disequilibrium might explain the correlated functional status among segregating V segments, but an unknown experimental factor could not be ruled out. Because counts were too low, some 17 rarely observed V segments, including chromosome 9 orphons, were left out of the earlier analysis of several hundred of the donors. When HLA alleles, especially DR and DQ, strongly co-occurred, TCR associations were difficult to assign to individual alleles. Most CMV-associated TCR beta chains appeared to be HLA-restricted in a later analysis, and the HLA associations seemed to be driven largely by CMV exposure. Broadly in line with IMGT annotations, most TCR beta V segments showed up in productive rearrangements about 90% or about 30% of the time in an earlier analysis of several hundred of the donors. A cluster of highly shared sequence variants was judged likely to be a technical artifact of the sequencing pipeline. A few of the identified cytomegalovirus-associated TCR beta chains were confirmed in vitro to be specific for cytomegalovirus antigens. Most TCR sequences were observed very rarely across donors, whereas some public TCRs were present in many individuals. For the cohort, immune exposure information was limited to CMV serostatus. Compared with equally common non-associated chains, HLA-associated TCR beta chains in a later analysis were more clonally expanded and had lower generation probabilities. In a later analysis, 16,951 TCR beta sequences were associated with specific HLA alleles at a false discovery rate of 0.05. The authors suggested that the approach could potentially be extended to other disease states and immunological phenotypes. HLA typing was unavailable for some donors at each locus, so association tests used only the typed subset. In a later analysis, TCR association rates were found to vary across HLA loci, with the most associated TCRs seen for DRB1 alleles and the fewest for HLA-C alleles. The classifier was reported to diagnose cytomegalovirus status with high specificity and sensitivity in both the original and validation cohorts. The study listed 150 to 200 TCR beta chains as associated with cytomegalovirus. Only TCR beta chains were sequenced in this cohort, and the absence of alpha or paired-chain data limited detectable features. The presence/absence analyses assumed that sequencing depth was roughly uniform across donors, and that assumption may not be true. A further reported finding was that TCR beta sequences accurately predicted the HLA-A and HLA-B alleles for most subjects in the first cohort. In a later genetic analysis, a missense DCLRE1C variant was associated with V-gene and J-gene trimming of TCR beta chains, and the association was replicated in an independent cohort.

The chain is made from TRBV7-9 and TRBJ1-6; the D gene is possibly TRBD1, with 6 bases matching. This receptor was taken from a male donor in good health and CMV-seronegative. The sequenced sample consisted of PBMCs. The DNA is TGTGCCAGCAGCTCCGGAGGGGGGGCGAAGACGACACCCCTCCACTTT. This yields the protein CASSSGGGAKTTPLHF.